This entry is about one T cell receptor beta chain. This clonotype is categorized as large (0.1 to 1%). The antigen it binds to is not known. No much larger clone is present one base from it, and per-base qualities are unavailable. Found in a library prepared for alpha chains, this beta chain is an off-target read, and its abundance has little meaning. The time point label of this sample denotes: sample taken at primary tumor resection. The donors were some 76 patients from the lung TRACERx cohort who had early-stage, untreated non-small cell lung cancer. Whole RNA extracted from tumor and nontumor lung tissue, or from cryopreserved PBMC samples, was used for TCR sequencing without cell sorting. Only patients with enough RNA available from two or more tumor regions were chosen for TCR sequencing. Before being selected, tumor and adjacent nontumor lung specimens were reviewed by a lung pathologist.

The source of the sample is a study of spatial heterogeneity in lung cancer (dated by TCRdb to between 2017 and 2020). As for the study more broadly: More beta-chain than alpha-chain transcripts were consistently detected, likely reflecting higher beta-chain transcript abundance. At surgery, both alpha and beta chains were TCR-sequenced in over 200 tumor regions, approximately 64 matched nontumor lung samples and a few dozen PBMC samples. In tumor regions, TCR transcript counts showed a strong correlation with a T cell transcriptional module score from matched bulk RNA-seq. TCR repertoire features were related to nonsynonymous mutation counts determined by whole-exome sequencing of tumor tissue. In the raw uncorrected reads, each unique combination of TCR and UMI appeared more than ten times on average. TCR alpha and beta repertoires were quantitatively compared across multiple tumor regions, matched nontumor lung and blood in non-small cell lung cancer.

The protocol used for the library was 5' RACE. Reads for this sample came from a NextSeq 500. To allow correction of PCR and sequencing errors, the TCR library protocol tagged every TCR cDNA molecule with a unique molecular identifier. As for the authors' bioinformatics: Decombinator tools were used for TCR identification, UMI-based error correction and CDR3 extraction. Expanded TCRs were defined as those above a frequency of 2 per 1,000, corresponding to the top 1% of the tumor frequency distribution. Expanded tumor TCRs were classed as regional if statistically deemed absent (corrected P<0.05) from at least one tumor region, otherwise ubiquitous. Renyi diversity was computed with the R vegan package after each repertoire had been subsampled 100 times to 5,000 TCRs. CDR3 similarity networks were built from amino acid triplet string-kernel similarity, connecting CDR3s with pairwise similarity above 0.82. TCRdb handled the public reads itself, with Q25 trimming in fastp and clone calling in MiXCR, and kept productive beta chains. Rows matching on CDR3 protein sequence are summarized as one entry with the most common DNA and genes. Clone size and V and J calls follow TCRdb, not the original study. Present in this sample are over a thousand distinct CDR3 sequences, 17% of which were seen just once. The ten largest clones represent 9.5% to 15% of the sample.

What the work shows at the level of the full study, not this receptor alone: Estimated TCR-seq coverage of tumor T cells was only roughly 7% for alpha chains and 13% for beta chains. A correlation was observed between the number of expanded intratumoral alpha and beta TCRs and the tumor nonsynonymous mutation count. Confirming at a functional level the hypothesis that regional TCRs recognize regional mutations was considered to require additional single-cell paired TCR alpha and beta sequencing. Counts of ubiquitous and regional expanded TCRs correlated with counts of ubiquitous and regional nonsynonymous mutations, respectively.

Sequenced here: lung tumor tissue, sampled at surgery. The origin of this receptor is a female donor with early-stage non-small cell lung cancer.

At the DNA level, the sequence is TGCAGTGCTAGAGATCGCGGGGGGGCCTACAATGAGCAGTTCTTC. It translates to CSARDRGGAYNEQFF. Recombination linked TRBV20-1 to TRBJ2-1, with 9 middle bases fitting TRBD2. Reading the germline V gene (reference sequence) gives CDR1 DFQATT and CDR2 SNEGSKA. Relative to germline, V is missing 0 bases and J is missing 2 bases, with 2 bases of the junction outside any gene match. The CDR3 contains 15 residues, cysteine and phenylalanine counted. This entry keeps only the CDR3 DNA: 45 bases, framed from base 1.